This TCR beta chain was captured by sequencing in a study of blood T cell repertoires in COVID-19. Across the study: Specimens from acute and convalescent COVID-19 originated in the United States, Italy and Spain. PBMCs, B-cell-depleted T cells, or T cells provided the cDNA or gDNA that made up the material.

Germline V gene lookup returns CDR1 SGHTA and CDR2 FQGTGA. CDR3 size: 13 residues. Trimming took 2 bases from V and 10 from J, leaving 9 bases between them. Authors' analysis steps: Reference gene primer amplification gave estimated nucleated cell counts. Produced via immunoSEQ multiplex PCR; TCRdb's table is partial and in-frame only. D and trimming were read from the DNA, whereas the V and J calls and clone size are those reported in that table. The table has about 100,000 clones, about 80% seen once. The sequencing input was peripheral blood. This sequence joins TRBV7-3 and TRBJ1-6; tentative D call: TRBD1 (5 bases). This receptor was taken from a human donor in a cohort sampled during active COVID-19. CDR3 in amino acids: CASSLGGGSPLHF. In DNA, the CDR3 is TGTGCCAGCAGCTTAGGGGGGGGATCACCCCTCCACTTT.